What follows are 5 T cell receptor beta chains derived from one specimen sequenced in a study of response to subunit inactivated influenza vaccine. TCRdb used MiXCR to reprocess the RT-PCR reads, holding one entry per CDR3 protein. The sample includes roughly 520,000 distinct CDR3 sequences, approximately 24% seen only once; the top ten take under 2.5%. Sequencing was performed on CD4+ T cells sorted from PBMCs, taken around 5 days after vaccination. The receptors derive from a man aged 50 to 59 who received an inactivated influenza vaccine.

The V and J genes are TRBV7-2 and TRBJ1-6; 7 bases align to TRBD1. The CDR3 runs to 15 residues. Germline values: CDR1 SGHTA, CDR2 FQGNSA. The V gene end was trimmed by 5 bases and the J gene end by 8 bases; junction bases not matched to a gene: 9. The DNA for the CDR3 is TGTGCCAGCAGCCCAACGGGACAGATTCATTCACCCCTCCACTTT. Translating it yields CASSPTGQIHSPLHF.

This clonotype was detected only a few times. This sequence joins TRBV5-1 and TRBJ1-6; TRBD1 matches at 8 bases. V was clipped by 4 bases and J by 8 bases; unmatched bases: 11. The germline V gene has CDR1 SGHRS and CDR2 YFSETQ. CDR3 length: 16 residues. In DNA, the CDR3 is TGCGCCAGCAGCCTACGGACAGGGATCCTGGATTCACCCCTCCACTTT. Translated, it gives CASSLRTGILDSPLHF. Drawing the rest from reference TRBV5-1 and TRBJ1-6, the complete variable domain is KAGVTQTPRYLIKTRGQQVTLSCSPISGHRSVSWYQQTPGQGLQFLFEYFSETQRNKGNFPGRFSGRQFSNSRSEMNVSTLELGDSALYLCASSLRTGILDSPLHFGNGTRLTVT.

This clonotype has only a few counts. The chain joins TRBV12-3 or TRBV12-4 to TRBJ2-1, with TRBD1 matching 9 bases. Trimming at V came to 6 bases and at J to 5 bases, leaving 8 bases not matched to a gene. This CDR3 contains 15 residues. CDR3 bases: TGTGCCAGCAGACCGGGACAGGGTAGAGACAATGAGCAGTTCTTC. It encodes CASRPGQGRDNEQFF.

CDR3 sequence: CASSRDTGNQPQHF. The CDR3 nucleotides are TGTGCCAGCTCTCGGGATACTGGGAATCAGCCCCAGCATTTT. V and J are TRBV18 and TRBJ1-5; D remains unclear. The CDR3 is 14 amino acids. Deletions cut 6 bases from V and 4 bases from J, with 13 bases between. Germline V gives CDR1 KGHSH, CDR2 LQKENI.

The chain carries TRBV11-2 and TRBJ2-7, with D unclear. The germline V gene has CDR1 SGHAT and CDR2 FQNNGV. The V and J ends lost 0 bases and 4 bases respectively, with 10 bases between them. This CDR3 spans 14 amino acids. The CDR3 DNA follows: TGTGCCAGCAGCTTAGATTTTTTAGGTTACGAGCAGTACTTC. Translation: CASSLDFLGYEQYF.